The 2 T cell receptor beta chains below come from one sample, sequenced in a study of cytomegalovirus exposure and HLA in healthy donors. The primer mix had 60 Vbeta and 13 Jbeta primers. Measured with immunoSEQ multiplex PCR; TCRdb has only the in-frame clones, and not every one. This repertoire shows more than 100,000 clones, approximately 80% found once; its top ten account for around 3.5%. Input material: PBMCs. These receptors were taken from a human donor in good health.

V gene TRBV7-2 combines with J gene TRBJ1-2, with D maybe TRBD1 (5 bases). Germline V gene data show CDR1 as SGHTA and CDR2 as FQGNSA. This CDR3 is 15 amino acids long. The V and J ends lost 1 base and 6 bases respectively, with 15 bases between them. The CDR3 DNA reads TGTGCCAGCAGCTTAGAACTCAGGGTTTTCGATGGCTACACCTTC. The encoded protein is CASSLELRVFDGYTF. Full variable domain (outside the CDR3, taken from reference TRBV7-2 and TRBJ1-2): GAGVSQSPSNKVTEKGKDVELRCDPISGHTALYWYRQSLGQGLEFLIYFQGNSAPDKSGLPSDRFSAERTGGSVSTLTIQRTQQEDSAVYLCASSLELRVFDGYTFGSGTRLTVV.

This clone showed up just a few times. The V call is TRBV5-1, the J call TRBJ2-7; 7 bases are shared with TRBD1. Germline V gene data show CDR1 as SGHRS and CDR2 as YFSETQ. The CDR3 covers 14 residues. Trimming cost V 6 bases and J 3 bases; bases outside gene matches: 9. The CDR3 loop reads CASNEQGTLYEQYF. The CDR3 nucleotides are TGCGCCAGCAACGAACAGGGGACCCTCTACGAGCAGTACTTC.